Listed below are T cell receptor beta chains from one sample, sequenced in a study of T cell responses to AZD1222 COVID-19 vaccine. This table comes from immunoSEQ multiplex PCR, and its TCRdb copy is limited to in-frame clones, with some not included. The repertoire includes 110,000 to 150,000 clones, approximately 93% of them detected once, and 9.5% to 15% sits in the top ten. The sample consisted of peripheral blood, taken after recovery from COVID-19. The source is an adult who had recovered from COVID-19. CDR3s include the opening cysteine and the closing phenylalanine or tryptophan. The order of the fields is D gene, J gene, V gene, clone size, CDR3 protein, CDR3 DNA. A D gene is named only where the DNA matches it firmly. The listing skips clone size in some rows; elsewhere it reads once, few, many or a size class.

.,TRBJ1-3,TRBV7-9,.,CASSPTAGAVKNTIYF,TGTGCCAGCAGCCCCACCGCGGGGGCGGTGAAGAACACCATATATTTT
TRBD1,TRBJ2-2,TRBV9,.,CASSVPGGGRFTEATGELFF,TGTGCCAGCAGCGTTCCAGGGGGTGGTAGGTTCACCGAGGCCACCGGGGAGCTGTTTTTT
TRBD1,TRBJ1-2,TRBV12-3/TRBV12-4,.,CASSSGQASRYTF,TGTGCCAGCAGTTCCGGACAGGCAAGTCGGTACACCTTC
TRBD2,TRBJ2-7,TRBV4-2,.,CASSPGHGREAYEQYF,TGTGCCAGCAGCCCAGGGCATGGGCGGGAGGCCTACGAGCAGTACTTC
.,TRBJ1-1,TRBV12-5,.,CASAPRDTRANTEAFF,TGTGCTAGTGCCCCGCGGGACACACGGGCGAACACTGAAGCTTTCTTT
.,TRBJ2-7,TRBV2,.,CASLRGPPGDEQYF,TGTGCCAGTCTAAGGGGCCCCCCAGGGGACGAGCAGTACTTC
TRBD2,TRBJ2-7,TRBV28,.,CASSLLAGGGREQYF,TGTGCCAGCAGCCTCCTAGCGGGAGGAGGACGCGAGCAGTACTTC
.,TRBJ2-2,TRBV2,.,CASSEAKQGKTGELFF,TGTGCCAGCAGTGAAGCCAAACAGGGAAAGACCGGGGAGCTGTTTTTT
.,TRBJ2-1,TRBV24-1,.,CATSDNVVGRTQRDRPYNEQFF,TGTGCCACCAGTGATAATGTCGTAGGCAGGACACAGCGCGATAGACCATACAATGAGCAGTTCTTC
TRBD2,TRBJ2-1,TRBV2,.,CASSYHGTSGNEQFF,TGTGCCAGCAGTTACCACGGGACTAGCGGGAATGAGCAGTTCTTC
TRBD2,TRBJ2-3,TRBV29-1,once,CSGRVAGGRGTQYF,TGCAGCGGCCGGGTAGCGGGAGGTAGGGGTACGCAGTATTTT
.,TRBJ2-7,TRBV19,medium-sized,CASSIVGSSYEQYF,TGTGCCAGTAGTATAGTTGGTAGCTCCTACGAGCAGTACTTC
TRBD1,TRBJ1-4,TRBV30,.,CAWSAIQGAGEKLFF,TGTGCCTGGAGTGCAATACAGGGGGCGGGGGAAAAACTGTTTTTT